This TCR beta chain appears in the sequencing data of a study of T-cell reconstitution after alpha-beta-depleted transplantation in children (dated by TCRdb to the mid-2010s). At the level of the whole study: Using TCR repertoire profiling, the study followed T-cell immune reconstitution in a quantitative way in children after TCRalphabeta/CD19-depleted allogeneic hematopoietic cell transplantation.

CDR1 and CDR2, looked up from the germline V gene, are MDHEN and SYDVKM. V is shortened by 2 bases, J by 3 bases, and the region joining them spans 14 bases. From the cysteine through the phenylalanine, the CDR3 covers 15 amino acids. Only the CDR3 portion is preserved as DNA: 45 bases, with reading frame beginning at the first base. The library was produced with PCR. The instrument given in TCRdb is Illumina HiSeq 2500. TCR library preparation used molecular barcoding, with unique molecular identifiers applied to normalize quantification of the TCRbeta repertoire. Starting from the raw public reads, TCRdb applied fastp trimming at Q25, assembled clones with MiXCR and retained in-frame beta chains. Under each unique CDR3 protein, matching rows form one entry showing the most common genes and DNA. In all, the sample holds a few hundred thousand distinct CDR3 sequences, and around 13% of those were seen once. The top ten clonotypes cover 2.2% of the sample.

Remarks on this clonotype: Its antigen specificity is not known. No much larger clone is present one base from it, and per-base qualities are unavailable.

Overall study results and their limits: About two months after transplant, the apparently early recovery of alphabetaT-cell counts reportedly depended on just several hundred clones that had expanded rapidly and came from non-depleted graft cells. In some patients, the high TCRbeta diversity seen at day 60 was put down to recipient T cells and intrathymic progenitors that had survived conditioning. Over subsequent months, a decline in hyperexpanded clone frequencies was noted, and after one year, T-cell counts and TCRbeta diversity were mostly ascribed to newly produced T cells.

The treatment or condition label, as the study defines it: allogeneic hematopoietic cell transplantation with graft depleted of TCRalphabeta T cells and CD19 B cells. TCRalphabeta/CD19-depleted allogeneic hematopoietic cell grafts were given to the transplant recipients, all of whom were children. The chain couples TRBV28 to TRBJ2-7; the D segment could be TRBD2, given 5 matching bases. The specimen was PBMCs, mostly from graft donor cells, collected 360 days after TCRalphabeta/CD19-depleted stem cell transplant. The TCR sequence derives from a male patient younger than 18 who had a stem cell transplant for acute myeloid leukemia, so the T cells may come from the graft donor. The CDR3 sequence is CASSLLDSPFYEQYF. DNA sequence: TGTGCCAGCAGTTTACTGGACTCACCGTTCTACGAGCAGTACTTC.